These 17 T cell receptor beta chains share one sample of origin, sequenced in a study of CD8 T cells in ankylosing spondylitis. MiXCR, applied by TCRdb to the 5' RACE reads, yields one record per CDR3 protein. The table records roughly 40,000 distinct CDR3 sequences, approximately 3.6% of them present only once. The sample taken for sequencing was blood, either unsorted or a sorted T cell fraction (not recorded which). These TCRs come from a female donor with ankylosing spondylitis or in good health (not recorded which).

This clonotype was recorded a few times. This rearrangement joins TRBV9 to TRBJ1-2, with a possible D match to TRBD1 (6 bases). The CDR3 runs to 14 residues. The V gene's germline CDR1 is SGDLS and CDR2 YYNGEE. Trimming stripped 3 bases from V and 5 bases from J, with 14 bases between. The CDR3 sequence is CASSDAGGAYGYTF. The CDR3 DNA follows: TGTGCCAGCAGCGACGCGGGGGGGGCGTATGGCTACACCTTC. The full variable domain, rest sourced from reference TRBV9 and TRBJ1-2, is DSGVTQTPKHLITATGQRVTLRCSPRSGDLSVYWYQQSLDQGLQFLIQYYNGEERAKGNILERFSAQQFPDLHSELNLSSLELGDSALYFCASSDAGGAYGYTFGSGTRLTVV.

This clonotype was found many times. The chain links TRBV9 to TRBJ2-1; D not resolved. The ends were cut back, 0 bases at V and 0 bases at J, with 10 bases in the middle. This CDR3 comprises 16 residues. Germline CDR1 is SGDLS and CDR2 is YYNGEE. The CDR3 reads CASSVVGESSYNEQFF. The CDR3 nucleotides read TGTGCCAGCAGCGTAGTTGGGGAAAGCTCCTACAATGAGCAGTTCTTC.

This clonotype showed up many times. V is TRBV9 and J is TRBJ2-3; either TRBD1 or TRBD2 may fit D (5 bases each). The ends were cut back, 2 bases at V and 6 bases at J, with 16 bases in the middle. Germline V lookup: CDR1 SGDLS, CDR2 YYNGEE. This CDR3 contains 15 residues. CDR3 region: CASSVAGTPGDTQYF. CDR3 sequence (DNA): TGTGCCAGCAGCGTTGCCGGGACCCCCGGGGATACGCAGTATTTT. Full variable domain (outside the CDR3, taken from reference TRBV9 and TRBJ2-3): DSGVTQTPKHLITATGQRVTLRCSPRSGDLSVYWYQQSLDQGLQFLIQYYNGEERAKGNILERFSAQQFPDLHSELNLSSLELGDSALYFCASSVAGTPGDTQYFGPGTRLTVL.

This clonotype was detected many times. The J gene is TRBJ1-2, the V gene TRBV9; D unclear. V was cut by 0 bases and J by 7 bases, with 13 bases left in between. Germline-derived CDR1 and CDR2 are SGDLS and YYNGEE. The CDR3 is made up of 14 amino acids. CDR3 nucleotide sequence: TGTGCCAGCAGCGTAGCCCCGGACCTGGGTGGCTACACCTTC. This codes for CASSVAPDLGGYTF.

In its sample, this clonotype ranks as medium-sized (0.01 to 0.1%). The chain joins TRBV9 to TRBJ1-2, with TRBD1 matching over 7 bases. The CDR3 length is 15 residues. Trimming removed 0 bases from V and 6 bases from J; junction bases left unmatched: 8. Germline CDR1 and CDR2: SGDLS and YYNGEE. For the CDR3, the DNA is TGTGCCAGCAGCGTAGAAAACAGGGGCCAAGATGGCTACACCTTC. Translation: CASSVENRGQDGYTF.

J is TRBJ2-4 and V is TRBV9, with D perhaps TRBD1 (6 bases). The CDR3 sequence is 14 residues long. Germline values: CDR1 SGDLS, CDR2 YYNGEE. Trimming took off 3 bases at V and 0 bases at J, with 7 bases between the two ends. CDR3 protein: CASSATGAKNIQYF. CDR3 in DNA: TGTGCCAGCAGCGCGACAGGAGCCAAAAACATTCAGTACTTC.

This clonotype is judged medium-sized (0.01 to 0.1%). Germline and junction disagree at one end, which may indicate a read error. The gene calls are TRBV9 and TRBJ1-2; a weak D match, TRBD1 (5 bases). Germline V CDR1 and CDR2: SGDLS, YYNGEE. This CDR3 is built from 15 residues. DNA of the CDR3: TGTGCCAGCACCGTAGAGCCCGGGGACCTTAGTGGCTACACCTTC. Its translation is CASTVEPGDLSGYTF.

This chain links TRBV9 with TRBJ2-3; 10 bases line up with TRBD2. The CDR3 loop spans 17 amino acids. Trimming removed 0 bases from V and 6 bases from J; junction bases left unmatched: 10. Germline CDR1 reads SGDLS; CDR2 reads YYNGEE. CDR3 protein: CASSVALASGGQDTQYF. The CDR3 DNA sequence: TGTGCCAGCAGCGTAGCCCTGGCTAGCGGGGGCCAGGATACGCAGTATTTT.

This clonotype was picked up many times. V gene TRBV9 combines with J gene TRBJ1-2; a weak D match, TRBD1 (6 bases). Germline values: CDR1 SGDLS, CDR2 YYNGEE. V lost 0 bases to trimming and J lost 7 bases, with 10 bases between them. The CDR3 sequence is 13 residues long. The chain's CDR3 is CASSVAGAGGYTF. The CDR3 DNA reads as TGTGCCAGCAGCGTAGCGGGGGCGGGTGGCTACACCTTC.

This clonotype was found a few times. The chain recombines TRBV9 with TRBJ2-1; a possible D gene is TRBD2 (6 bases). This CDR3 has 15 residues. V was clipped by 3 bases and J by 5 bases, with 15 bases between them. CDR1 is SGDLS, CDR2 YYNGEE, per germline. The DNA of the CDR3 is TGTGCCAGCAGCGAATCCGGGACTTCTAACAATGAGCAGTTCTTC. Protein product: CASSESGTSNNEQFF.

This clonotype occurred many times. The gene calls are TRBV9 and TRBJ2-7; tentatively, D is TRBD2 (6 bases). V dropped 0 bases and J dropped 3 bases, with 13 bases sitting between them. The CDR3 extends over 15 amino acids. Per the germline V gene, CDR1 is SGDLS and CDR2 is YYNGEE. This CDR3 is CASSVAGDLDYEQYF. As DNA, the CDR3 is TGTGCCAGCAGCGTAGCGGGGGACTTGGACTACGAGCAGTACTTC.

This clonotype appeared many times. This sequence joins TRBV9 and TRBJ2-7; D gene uncertain. The CDR3 extends over 11 amino acids. V was cut by 3 bases and J by 4 bases, with 5 bases left in between. Germline V gene data show CDR1 as SGDLS and CDR2 as YYNGEE. For the CDR3, the DNA is TGTGCCAGCAGCGCAGGTTACGAGCAGTACTTC. As protein: CASSAGYEQYF. Using reference TRBV9 and TRBJ2-7 for the parts outside the CDR3, the full variable domain is DSGVTQTPKHLITATGQRVTLRCSPRSGDLSVYWYQQSLDQGLQFLIQYYNGEERAKGNILERFSAQQFPDLHSELNLSSLELGDSALYFCASSAGYEQYFGPGTRLTVT.

This clonotype is categorized as medium-sized. The gene calls are TRBV9 and TRBJ1-3, with 9 bases that match TRBD1. In germline, CDR1 is SGDLS, CDR2 YYNGEE. The CDR3 runs 14 residues. The trim removed 3 bases at V and 3 bases at J, leaving 1 base unmatched. The CDR3 DNA sequence: TGTGCCAGCAGCGAGACAGGGGGTGGAAACACCATATATTTT. The encoded protein is CASSETGGGNTIYF.

This clonotype came up many times. The chain carries TRBV9 and TRBJ2-1; 12 nucleotides align to TRBD1. Germline V gene data show CDR1 as SGDLS and CDR2 as YYNGEE. J gave up 3 bases and V 0 bases, and 7 bases lay outside the gene matches. This CDR3 has 18 residues. The CDR3 coding sequence is TGTGCCAGCAGCGTAGGAGGGACAGGGGGCCAAATCTACAATGAGCAGTTCTTC. Encoded protein: CASSVGGTGGQIYNEQFF.

This clonotype is medium-sized (0.01 to 0.1%) by share. The chain uses TRBV9 and TRBJ1-1; 7 bases are shared with TRBD1. The CDR3 covers 15 residues. Per germline, CDR1 SGDLS and CDR2 YYNGEE. The J segment lost 1 base and the V segment lost 4 bases, leaving 7 bases of the junction unmatched. The CDR3, as DNA: TGTGCCAGCAGCCTAGGACAGGTGGGGAACACTGAAGCTTTCTTT. Amino acid sequence: CASSLGQVGNTEAFF. Variable domain in full (rest from reference TRBV9 and TRBJ1-1): DSGVTQTPKHLITATGQRVTLRCSPRSGDLSVYWYQQSLDQGLQFLIQYYNGEERAKGNILERFSAQQFPDLHSELNLSSLELGDSALYFCASSLGQVGNTEAFFGQGTRLTVV.

This clonotype has a count of ten or more. The gene calls are TRBV9 and TRBJ2-1; TRBD2 matches 9 bases. Losses at the gene ends were 0 bases for V and 3 bases for J; bases not matched to a gene: 10. Germline CDR1 is SGDLS and CDR2 is YYNGEE. The CDR3 spans 18 residues. As DNA, the CDR3 is TGTGCCAGCAGCGTAGTCGGCGGGGGGGGTGTTAGCTACAATGAGCAGTTCTTC. Translation: CASSVVGGGGVSYNEQFF. Complete variable domain (other parts from reference TRBV9 and TRBJ2-1): DSGVTQTPKHLITATGQRVTLRCSPRSGDLSVYWYQQSLDQGLQFLIQYYNGEERAKGNILERFSAQQFPDLHSELNLSSLELGDSALYFCASSVVGGGGVSYNEQFFGPGTRLTVL.

There are many counts of this clonotype. The chain uses TRBV9 and TRBJ1-5, with TRBD1 as a possible D gene (5 bases). The germline V and J ends were trimmed by 3 bases and 2 bases, with 12 bases remaining between them. This CDR3 spans 15 amino acids. Germline lookup yields CDR1 SGDLS and CDR2 YYNGEE. The CDR3 here is CASSADSLGNQPQHF. CDR3 nucleotide sequence: TGTGCCAGCAGCGCCGACAGTCTCGGCAATCAGCCCCAGCATTTT. Complete variable domain (other parts from reference TRBV9 and TRBJ1-5): DSGVTQTPKHLITATGQRVTLRCSPRSGDLSVYWYQQSLDQGLQFLIQYYNGEERAKGNILERFSAQQFPDLHSELNLSSLELGDSALYFCASSADSLGNQPQHFGDGTRLSIL.